One TCR beta chain is described in this entry. Its antigen is as yet unknown. This sample also contains other DNA sequences that code for the same CDR3. CDR3 length equals 15 residues. CDR1 MNHNS and CDR2 SASEGT come from the germline V gene. TCRdb keeps only in-frame clones here, not all; method: immunoSEQ multiplex PCR. The sample has approximately 31,000 clones, 65% to 75% seen once. The data derive from a study of STAT5B mutations in CD4+ large granular lymphocyte leukemia. Regarding the study as a whole: No patients shared main leukemic clonotypes, though roughly 27% appeared at low frequency elsewhere.

The V and J genes are TRBV6-1 and TRBJ2-7; the D is unclear. Sequencing input: CD4+ T cells from blood buffy coats. This sequence originates from a human donor in good health. CDR3 sequence: CASSGINRVRYEQYV. The CDR3 DNA reads TGTGCCAGCAGTGGGATCAACAGAGTCAGGTACGAGCAGTATGTC.